The 12 T cell receptor beta chains reported below all come from one sample, sequenced in a study of cytomegalovirus exposure and HLA in healthy donors. PCR involved 60 Vbeta and 13 Jbeta primers. TCRdb keeps only in-frame clones here, not all; method: immunoSEQ multiplex PCR. The sample lists about 98,000 clones; around 70% were seen once. The sequenced sample was PBMCs. These receptor sequences come from a man aged 45-65 years in good health and CMV-seronegative.

The V call is TRBV5-6, the J call TRBJ2-5; 14 bases map to TRBD2. The J call may not be correct, given that the DNA end is closer to TRBJ2-7. The CDR3 length is 17 residues. CDR1 and CDR2 from the germline V gene are SGHDT and YYEEEE. CDR3 protein: CASSLLGTSGGFYEQYF. The CDR3 DNA reads as TGTGCCAGCAGCTTGTTAGGGACTAGCGGGGGTTTCTACGAGCAGTACTTC.

The chain joins TRBV6-1 to TRBJ2-3; possibly TRBD1 for D (5 bases). The V gene lost 7 bases and the J gene lost 2 bases, with 10 bases spanning the gap. CDR3 length: 13 residues. Germline V lookup: CDR1 MNHNS, CDR2 SASEGT. The CDR3 reads CASTPGLTDTQYF. For the CDR3, the DNA is TGTGCCAGCACCCCAGGGCTCACAGATACGCAGTATTTT.

The chain recombines TRBV5-1 with TRBJ2-7, with a possible D match to TRBD2 (6 bases). This CDR3 region has 15 residues. Looked up from germline, CDR1 is SGHRS and CDR2 is YFSETQ. V was pared by 2 bases and J by 5 bases, with 17 bases between. DNA of the CDR3: TGCGCCAGCAGCTTTAACGGGGGTGGAGGCAACGAGCAGTACTTC. Residues: CASSFNGGGGNEQYF.

The rearrangement joins TRBV7-6 to TRBJ1-6, with TRBD1 matching 7 bases. The CDR3 is 15 amino acids. Germline-derived CDR1 and CDR2 are SGHVS and FNYEAQ. The V gene end was trimmed by 5 bases and the J gene end by 7 bases; junction bases not matched to a gene: 8. CDR3 sequence (DNA): TGTGCCAGCAGCGAGGCACAGGGGTTGAATTCACCCCTCCACTTT. Residues: CASSEAQGLNSPLHF.

The V and J genes are TRBV18 and TRBJ1-1; 7 positions agree with TRBD1. This CDR3 comprises 15 residues. The ends lost 3 bases at V and 0 bases at J; junction bases unmatched: 4. The germline gives CDR1 KGHSH, CDR2 LQKENI. The CDR3 bases are TGTGCCAGCTCACCCGGGACAGCCATGAACACTGAAGCTTTCTTT. It is translated as CASSPGTAMNTEAFF.

The CDR3 DNA reads TGCGCCAGCAGTGTCGGACTAGCGGGAGTGCACACCGGGGAGCTGTTTTTT. As protein: CASSVGLAGVHTGELFF. This sequence joins TRBV10-1 and TRBJ2-2; 13 nucleotides match TRBD2. The germline V gene has CDR1 WNHNN and CDR2 SYGVQD (reference sequence). This CDR3 region has 17 residues. J was trimmed by 3 bases and V by 4 bases; bases with no gene match: 5.

This clone appeared a few times. This chain joins TRBV11-2 and TRBJ2-7; 8 bases line up with TRBD2. Trimming removed 0 bases from V and 1 base from J; junction bases left unmatched: 2. The CDR3 has 15 amino acids. In germline, CDR1 is SGHAT, CDR2 FQNNGV. Here the CDR3 DNA reads TGTGCCAGCAGCTTAGAGCCTAGCGGGTCCTACGAGCAGTACTTC. Its translation: CASSLEPSGSYEQYF.

The chain is built from TRBV27 and TRBJ2-1, with 8 positions matching TRBD2. The CDR3 runs to 14 residues. V lost 5 bases to trimming and J lost 11 bases; unmatched junction nucleotides: 11. Germline V CDR1 and CDR2: MNHEY, SMNVEV (reference sequence). CDR3 amino acids: CASSPFGTRIKQFF. The CDR3 region has the DNA TGTGCCAGCAGTCCATTTGGGACTAGAATAAAGCAGTTCTTC.

The rearrangement uses TRBV5-1 and TRBJ2-3; 10 bases align to TRBD2. The CDR3 has 20 residues. CDR1 is SGHRS and CDR2 is YFSETQ in the germline V gene. The trim removed 1 base at V and 1 base at J, leaving 15 bases unmatched. The DNA for the CDR3 is TGCGCCAGCAGCTTGACGTCTAGCGGGAGCTTTTCGCGATGCACAGATACGCAGTATTTT. Translated: CASSLTSSGSFSRCTDTQYF.

This clone has just a few counts. V and J are TRBV15 and TRBJ1-5, with D perhaps matching TRBD1 (6 bases). This CDR3 has 14 amino acids. Per germline, CDR1 LNHNV and CDR2 YYDKDF (reference sequence). Trimming took 3 bases from V and 7 from J, leaving 13 bases between them. CDR3 bases: TGTGCCACCAGCAGTTCAGGGGTCGGGCAGCCCCAGCATTTT. Amino acids: CATSSSGVGQPQHF.

The gene calls are TRBV4-1 and TRBJ1-1; a possible D gene is TRBD1 (6 bases). V gave up 1 base and J gave up 2 bases, with 8 bases separating them. Germline CDR1 MGHRA, CDR2 YSYEKL. The CDR3 sequence is 14 residues long. The CDR3 DNA follows: TGCGCCAGCAGCCAAGGGGGGGGCAACACTGAAGCTTTCTTT. It is translated as CASSQGGGNTEAFF.

The chain links TRBV7-8 to TRBJ1-2; a possible D gene is TRBD1 (6 bases). CDR3 size: 14 residues. CDR1 and CDR2 (germline): SGHVS, FQNEAQ. Trimming took 3 bases from V and 6 from J, leaving 14 bases between them. The CDR3 nucleotides read TGTGCCAGCAGCTTTAGAGGGGGGGAAGATGGCTACACCTTC. Protein: CASSFRGGEDGYTF.